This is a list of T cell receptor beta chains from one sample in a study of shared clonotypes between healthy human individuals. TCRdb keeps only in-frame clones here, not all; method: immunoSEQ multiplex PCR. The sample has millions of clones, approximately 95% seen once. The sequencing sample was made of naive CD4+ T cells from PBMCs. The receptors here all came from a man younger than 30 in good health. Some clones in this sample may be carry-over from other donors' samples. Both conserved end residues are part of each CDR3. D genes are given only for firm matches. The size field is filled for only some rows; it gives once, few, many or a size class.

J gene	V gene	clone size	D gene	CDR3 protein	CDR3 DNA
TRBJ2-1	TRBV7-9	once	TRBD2	CASSLLASGNNEQFF	TGTGCCAGCAGCCTTTTGGCGAGCGGGAACAATGAGCAGTTCTTC
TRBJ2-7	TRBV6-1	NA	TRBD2	CASSLAGPYEQYF	TGTGCCAGCAGTTTAGCGGGCCCCTACGAGCAGTACTTC
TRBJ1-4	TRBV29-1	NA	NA	CSVEGGDEKLFF	TGCAGCGTTGAAGGGGGGGATGAAAAACTGTTTTTT
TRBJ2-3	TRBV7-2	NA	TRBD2	CASSRGTSGGPGDTQYF	TGTGCCAGCAGCCGAGGGACTAGCGGGGGGCCCGGCGATACGCAGTATTTT
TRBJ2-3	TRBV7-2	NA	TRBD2	CASSSGLATSTDTQYF	TGTGCCAGCAGCTCGGGACTAGCGACGTCGACAGATACGCAGTATTTT
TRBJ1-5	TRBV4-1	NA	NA	CASSQGIHSNQPQHF	TGCGCCAGCAGCCAAGGGATTCATAGCAATCAGCCCCAGCATTTT
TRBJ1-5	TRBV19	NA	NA	CASSSGLQGQPQHF	TGTGCCAGTAGTTCGGGACTCCAAGGGCAGCCCCAGCATTTT
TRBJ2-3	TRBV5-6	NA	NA	CASSLWQGSWDTQYF	TGTGCCAGCAGCTTGTGGCAGGGGAGTTGGGATACGCAGTATTTT
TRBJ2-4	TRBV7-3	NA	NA	CASSPAVGVDIQYF	TGTGCCAGCAGCCCCGCTGTGGGGGTGGACATTCAGTACTTC
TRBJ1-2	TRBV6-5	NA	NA	CASRTLRGEGYTF	TGTGCCAGCAGAACCCTAAGGGGGGAGGGCTACACCTTC
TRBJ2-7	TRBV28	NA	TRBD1	CASSLPTGKSSYEQYF	TGTGCCAGCAGTCTACCGACAGGGAAGAGCTCCTACGAGCAGTACTTC
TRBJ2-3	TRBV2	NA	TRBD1	CASSWTGPTDTQYF	TGTGCCAGCAGTTGGACAGGGCCCACAGATACGCAGTATTTT
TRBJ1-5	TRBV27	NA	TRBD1	CASSLFSGTGGYKQPQHF	TGTGCCAGCAGTTTATTTTCCGGGACAGGGGGTTACAAGCAGCCCCAGCATTTT
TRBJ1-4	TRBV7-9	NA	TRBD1	CASSFGDRGPNEKLFF	TGTGCCAGCAGCTTCGGTGACAGGGGGCCCAATGAAAAACTGTTTTTT
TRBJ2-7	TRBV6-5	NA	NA	CASSYARGSSYEQYF	TGTGCCAGCAGTTACGCCAGGGGTTCATCCTACGAGCAGTACTTC
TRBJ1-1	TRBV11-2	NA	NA	CASSSTPPRNTEAFF	TGTGCCAGCAGCTCCACCCCTCCACGGAACACTGAAGCTTTCTTT
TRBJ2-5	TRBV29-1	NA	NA	CSVEDQVQETQYF	TGCAGCGTTGAAGATCAGGTGCAAGAGACCCAGTACTTC
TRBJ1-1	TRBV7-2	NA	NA	CASSLVGVTNTEAFF	TGTGCCAGCAGCTTAGTCGGGGTAACGAACACTGAAGCTTTCTTT
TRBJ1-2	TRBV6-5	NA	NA	CASSPRQGAAGYTF	TGTGCCAGCAGCCCGCGACAAGGGGCGGCCGGCTACACCTTC
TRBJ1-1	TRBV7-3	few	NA	CASSLDTNTEAFF	TGTGCCAGCAGCTTAGACACAAACACTGAAGCTTTCTTT
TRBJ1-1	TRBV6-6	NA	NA	CASSYGGMNTEAFF	TGTGCCAGCAGTTACGGGGGCATGAACACTGAAGCTTTCTTT
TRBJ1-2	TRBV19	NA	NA	CASSGALGYGYTF	TGTGCCAGTAGTGGGGCTCTCGGCTATGGCTACACCTTC
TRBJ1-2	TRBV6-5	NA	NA	CASSYSASYGYTF	TGTGCCAGCAGTTACAGCGCAAGCTACGGCTACACCTTC
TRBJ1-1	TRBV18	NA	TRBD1	CASSPQGQGNTEAFF	TGTGCCAGCTCACCGCAGGGACAGGGCAACACTGAAGCTTTCTTT
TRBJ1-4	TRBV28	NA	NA	CASSAPILRNEKLFF	TGTGCCAGCAGTGCGCCAATCCTAAGGAATGAAAAACTGTTTTTT
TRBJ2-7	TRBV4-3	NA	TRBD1	CASSRGTGEEQYF	TGCGCCAGCAGCCGGGGGACAGGGGAAGAGCAGTACTTC
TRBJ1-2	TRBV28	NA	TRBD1	CATWDRHYGYTF	TGTGCCACCTGGGACAGACACTATGGCTACACCTTC
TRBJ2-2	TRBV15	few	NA	CATSRAPPGELFF	TGTGCCACCAGCAGAGCCCCCCCCGGGGAGCTGTTTTTT
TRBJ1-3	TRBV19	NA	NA	CASKDRNLSGNTIYF	TGTGCCAGTAAGGACAGAAACCTCTCTGGAAACACCATATATTTT
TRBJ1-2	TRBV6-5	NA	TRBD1	CASSYGQGTYGYTF	TGTGCCAGCAGTTACGGACAGGGAACCTATGGCTACACCTTC
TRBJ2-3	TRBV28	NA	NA	CASRMGWDTQYF	TGTGCCTCCCGAATGGGGTGGGATACGCAGTATTTT
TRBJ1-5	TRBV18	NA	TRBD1	CASSPEGQNNQPQHF	TGTGCCAGCTCACCCGAGGGACAGAACAATCAGCCCCAGCATTTT
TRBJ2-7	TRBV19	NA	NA	CASSSQGRGTYEQYF	TGTGCCAGTAGTTCGCAGGGGCGAGGCACCTACGAGCAGTACTTC
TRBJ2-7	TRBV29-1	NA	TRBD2	CSVYTAGGGRGLEQYF	TGCAGCGTTTATACTGCGGGGGGCGGGAGAGGTCTCGAGCAGTACTTC
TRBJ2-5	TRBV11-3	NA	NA	CASSLGTNQETQYF	TGTGCCAGCAGCCTGGGGACGAACCAAGAGACCCAGTACTTC
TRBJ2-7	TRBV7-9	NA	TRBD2	CASSLVASGRSYEQYF	TGTGCCAGCAGCTTAGTAGCTAGCGGGCGCTCCTACGAGCAGTACTTC
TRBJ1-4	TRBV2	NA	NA	CASTLPPGPSSEKLFF	TGTGCCAGCACCCTTCCTCCGGGCCCTTCGAGTGAAAAACTGTTTTTT
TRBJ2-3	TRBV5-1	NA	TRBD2	CASSLRLAGEGDTQYF	TGCGCCAGCAGCTTAAGACTAGCGGGAGAAGGGGATACGCAGTATTTT
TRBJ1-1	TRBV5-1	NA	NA	CASSLGGRSPNTEAFF	TGCGCCAGCAGCTTGGGGGGACGGAGCCCGAACACTGAAGCTTTCTTT
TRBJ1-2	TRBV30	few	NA	CALRGYTF	TGTGCCTTGAGGGGCTACACCTTC
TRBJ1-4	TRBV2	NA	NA	CASNRALEEKLFF	TGTGCCAGCAACAGAGCCCTTGAGGAAAAACTGTTTTTT
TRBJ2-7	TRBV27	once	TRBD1	CASSRQGLTYEQYF	TGTGCCAGCAGTAGACAGGGGCTAACCTACGAGCAGTACTTC
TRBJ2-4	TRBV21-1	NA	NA	CASSKVSSRDEAAKNIQYF	TGTGCCAGCAGCAAAGTTTCAAGCCGGGACGAGGCGGCCAAAAACATTCAGTACTTC
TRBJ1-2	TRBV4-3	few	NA	CASSQQERANYGYTF	TGCGCCAGCAGCCAACAAGAGAGAGCTAACTATGGCTACACCTTC
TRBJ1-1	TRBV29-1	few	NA	CSVESRAMNTEAFF	TGCAGCGTGGAATCCAGGGCTATGAACACTGAAGCTTTCTTT
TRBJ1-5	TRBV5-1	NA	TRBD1	CASSLGTGEQPQHF	TGCGCCAGCAGCCTCGGGACAGGGGAGCAGCCCCAGCATTTT
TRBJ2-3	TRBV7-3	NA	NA	CASSLNPTDTQYF	TGTGCCAGCAGCTTAAACCCCACAGATACGCAGTATTTT
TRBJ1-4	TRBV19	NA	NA	CASSPLQGGVRKKLFF	TGTGCCAGTAGTCCCCTCCAGGGAGGGGTTAGGAAAAAACTGTTTTTT
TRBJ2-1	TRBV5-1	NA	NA	CASSLEGGYNEQFF	TGCGCCAGCAGCTTGGAAGGGGGATACAATGAGCAGTTCTTC
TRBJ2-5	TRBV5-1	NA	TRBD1	CASSLNGQGGLQETQYF	TGCGCCAGCAGCTTAAACGGACAGGGGGGCCTCCAAGAGACCCAGTACTTC
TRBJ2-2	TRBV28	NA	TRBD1	CAALGAQGSGNTGELFF	TGTGCCGCACTGGGGGCACAGGGGAGCGGTAACACCGGGGAGCTGTTTTTT